This is a list of T cell receptor beta chains from one sample in a study of blood T cell repertoires in COVID-19. TCRdb keeps only in-frame clones here, not all; method: immunoSEQ multiplex PCR. The repertoire holds under 90,000 clones, with roughly nine tenths as singletons. The sample taken for sequencing was peripheral blood. These receptors all stem from a man in his 60s with acute or convalescent COVID-19. CDR3s include the opening cysteine and the closing phenylalanine or tryptophan. A D gene is named only where the DNA matches it firmly. Expanded clones are given a class, and other clones once, few, many or no size at all.

V: TRBV25-1; length: 14; D: .; J: TRBJ1-2; size: .; DNA: TGTGCCAGCAGTGAAGGCGGGGGCAACTATGGCTACACCTTC; CDR3: CASSEGGGNYGYTF
V: TRBV9; length: 15; D: .; J: TRBJ2-7; size: .; DNA: TGTGCCAGCAGCGTCACCGGGGGGCCCACCTACGAGCAGTACTTC; CDR3: CASSVTGGPTYEQYF
V: TRBV7-2; length: 15; D: TRBD2; J: TRBJ2-7; size: .; DNA: TGTGCCAGCAGCTCCCTAGCGGGGGGGCTAGCCGAGTGGTACTTC; CDR3: CASSSLAGGLAEWYF
V: TRBV18; length: 16; D: TRBD2; J: TRBJ2-1; size: .; DNA: TGTGCCAGCTCAGCCCCTAGCGGGGTCACACTTAATGAGCAGTTCTTC; CDR3: CASSAPSGVTLNEQFF
V: TRBV18; length: 15; D: .; J: TRBJ2-7; size: .; DNA: TGTGCCAGCTCACCCGGTGCGGGGAGTACCTACGAGCAGTACTTC; CDR3: CASSPGAGSTYEQYF
V: TRBV27; length: 15; D: TRBD2; J: TRBJ2-1; size: .; DNA: TGTGCCAGCAGTTTGCTAGCGGGGGGCTACAATGAGCAGTTCTTC; CDR3: CASSLLAGGYNEQFF
V: TRBV4-3; length: 15; D: TRBD1; J: TRBJ1-6; size: once; DNA: TGCGCCAGCAGCCAAGAGACAGGGGTGGGCTCACCCCTCCACTTT; CDR3: CASSQETGVGSPLHF
V: TRBV4-3; length: 20; D: TRBD2; J: TRBJ2-3; size: few; DNA: TGCGCCAGCAGCCAAGATAGGGCTAGCGGGGGAGCCAAACCCACAGATACGCAGTATTTT; CDR3: CASSQDRASGGAKPTDTQYF
V: TRBV18; length: 15; D: .; J: TRBJ1-5; size: .; DNA: TGTGCCAGCTCACTAGAACAGGTTAGCAATCAGCCCCAGCATTTT; CDR3: CASSLEQVSNQPQHF
V: TRBV7-9; length: 14; D: TRBD1; J: TRBJ1-1; size: .; DNA: TGTGCCAGCAGCACGACAGGGGTGAACACTGAAGCTTTCTTT; CDR3: CASSTTGVNTEAFF
V: TRBV15; length: 15; D: .; J: TRBJ2-5; size: .; DNA: TGTGCCACCAGCAGAGATAGCGCCAGCCAAGAGACCCAGTACTTC; CDR3: CATSRDSASQETQYF
V: TRBV7-9; length: 16; D: TRBD1; J: TRBJ1-1; size: .; DNA: TGTGCCAGCAGCTCTCCGGGACAGATTATGAACACTGAAGCTTTCTTT; CDR3: CASSSPGQIMNTEAFF
V: TRBV7-2; length: 13; D: .; J: TRBJ2-3; size: .; DNA: TGTGCCAGCAGCTTCCCGGGGATAGATACGCAGTATTTT; CDR3: CASSFPGIDTQYF
V: TRBV7-8; length: 15; D: TRBD1; J: TRBJ2-5; size: few; DNA: TGTGCCAGCAGGCCTAAACAGGGGGCGCGGGGGACCCAGTACTTC; CDR3: CASRPKQGARGTQYF
V: TRBV6-5; length: 14; D: .; J: TRBJ2-5; size: .; DNA: TGTGCCAGCAGCGACCCACTGGGACTCGGGACCCAGTACTTC; CDR3: CASSDPLGLGTQYF
V: TRBV14; length: 14; D: .; J: TRBJ2-7; size: few; DNA: TGTGCCAGCAGCCAGGGACTTCCCCCCTACGAGCAGTACTTC; CDR3: CASSQGLPPYEQYF
V: TRBV5-1; length: 15; D: TRBD1; J: TRBJ1-4; size: .; DNA: TGCGCCAGCAGCTTGGCCGGGACAGAAGCTGAAAAACTGTTTTTT; CDR3: CASSLAGTEAEKLFF
V: TRBV29-1; length: 14; D: TRBD1; J: TRBJ1-2; size: .; DNA: TGCAGCGTGCCGACCGGGACAGGGCGAGAGGGCTACACCTTC; CDR3: CSVPTGTGREGYTF
V: TRBV18; length: 16; D: .; J: TRBJ2-2; size: .; DNA: TGTGCCGGAGCCGTCACTCTTCCCTCGAACACCGGGGAGCTGTTTTTT; CDR3: CAGAVTLPSNTGELFF
V: TRBV13; length: 18; D: TRBD1; J: TRBJ1-5; size: .; DNA: TGTGCCAGCAGCCGAAACGGCGACAGGGTCAGGAACAATCAGCCCCAGCATTTT; CDR3: CASSRNGDRVRNNQPQHF
V: TRBV18; length: 15; D: .; J: TRBJ2-1; size: .; DNA: TGTGCCAGCTCACCAAGGGGGGGCCCAAGGAATGAGCAGTTCTTC; CDR3: CASSPRGGPRNEQFF
V: TRBV9; length: 15; D: TRBD2; J: TRBJ2-1; size: .; DNA: TGTGCCAGCAGCGTCGGGGGGGCAGAGTACAATGAGCAGTTCTTC; CDR3: CASSVGGAEYNEQFF
V: TRBV4-3; length: 18; D: TRBD2; J: TRBJ2-5; size: .; DNA: TGCGCCAGCAGTCTGGGGACTAGCGGGGCACTAAAACAAGAGACCCAGTACTTC; CDR3: CASSLGTSGALKQETQYF
V: TRBV15; length: 16; D: .; J: TRBJ2-3; size: few; DNA: TGTGCCACCAGCAGAGACGACTCCGTGCCGGCGGATACGCAGTATTTT; CDR3: CATSRDDSVPADTQYF
V: TRBV5-6; length: 14; D: .; J: TRBJ2-5; size: .; DNA: TGTGCCAGCAGCTTGGACAGGGTAGGAGAGACCCAGTACTTC; CDR3: CASSLDRVGETQYF
V: TRBV18; length: 13; D: .; J: TRBJ1-2; size: .; DNA: TGTGCCAGCTCACCACCGACAGGCACTGGCTACACCTTC; CDR3: CASSPPTGTGYTF
V: TRBV6-5; length: 15; D: TRBD1; J: TRBJ2-3; size: .; DNA: TGTGCCAGCAGTTTGGGACAGACTAGCACAGATACGCAGTATTTT; CDR3: CASSLGQTSTDTQYF
V: TRBV7-8; length: 17; D: TRBD2; J: TRBJ2-3; size: .; DNA: TGTGCCAGCAGCTTATGGGGACTAGGAACTAGCACAGATACGCAGTATTTT; CDR3: CASSLWGLGTSTDTQYF
V: TRBV9; length: 15; D: .; J: TRBJ2-1; size: .; DNA: TGTGCCAGCAGTGACTCGGGGGTTGTTAAAAATGAGCAGTTCTTC; CDR3: CASSDSGVVKNEQFF
V: TRBV3-1/TRBV3-2; length: 17; D: TRBD2; J: TRBJ2-2; size: .; DNA: TGTGCCAGCAGCCACGGGACTAGCGGACCGAACACCGGGGAGCTGTTTTTT; CDR3: CASSHGTSGPNTGELFF
V: TRBV10-1; length: 17; D: TRBD2; J: TRBJ2-4; size: .; DNA: TGCGCCAGCAGTGAGTCGGGGGAGGGATTAGCCAAAAACATTCAGTACTTC; CDR3: CASSESGEGLAKNIQYF
V: TRBV7-3; length: 13; D: .; J: TRBJ2-2; size: .; DNA: TGTGCCAGCAGCTTATCTCTATCCGGGGAGCTGTTTTTT; CDR3: CASSLSLSGELFF
V: TRBV6-5; length: 16; D: TRBD1; J: TRBJ2-1; size: .; DNA: TGTGCCAGCAGTTACTCGACCGGGACAGGGAACAATGAGCAGTTCTTC; CDR3: CASSYSTGTGNNEQFF
V: TRBV6-5; length: 15; D: .; J: TRBJ1-1; size: .; DNA: TGTGCCAGCATCTCTAGAGAGGGAAAAGTCGCTGAAGCTTTCTTT; CDR3: CASISREGKVAEAFF
V: TRBV5-1; length: 13; D: .; J: TRBJ2-1; size: few; DNA: TGCGCCAGCAGCTTGGGGACCGGGACAGAGCAGTTCTTC; CDR3: CASSLGTGTEQFF
V: TRBV9; length: 18; D: TRBD2; J: TRBJ2-1; size: .; DNA: TGTGCCAGCAGCGTAGATGAATGGGGACTAGCGGGGCAACATGAGCAGTTCTTC; CDR3: CASSVDEWGLAGQHEQFF
V: TRBV5-1; length: 16; D: .; J: TRBJ1-2; size: .; DNA: TGCGCCAGCAGCCCCCTGGGGGGGGACTACAACTATGGCTACACCTTC; CDR3: CASSPLGGDYNYGYTF
V: TRBV2; length: 13; D: .; J: TRBJ1-1; size: .; DNA: TGTGCCAGCTGCAGGGGTCGGAACACTGAAGCTTTCTTT; CDR3: CASCRGRNTEAFF
V: TRBV7-2; length: 13; D: TRBD1; J: TRBJ2-7; size: .; DNA: TGTGCCAGCAGCTTGGACAGGGCCTACGAGCAGTACTTC; CDR3: CASSLDRAYEQYF
V: TRBV5-4; length: 14; D: TRBD2; J: TRBJ2-2; size: .; DNA: TGTGCCAGCAGCTTGTGGGGGGGTACCGGGGAGCTGTTTTTT; CDR3: CASSLWGGTGELFF
V: TRBV19; length: 15; D: TRBD1; J: TRBJ1-4; size: few; DNA: TGTGCCAGTAGCCAATACAGGGGAACTAATGAAAAACTGTTTTTT; CDR3: CASSQYRGTNEKLFF
V: TRBV18; length: 16; D: .; J: TRBJ2-3; size: .; DNA: TGTGCCAGCTCACTCTCGGTCGGGGGGCTGGAAGATACGCAGTATTTT; CDR3: CASSLSVGGLEDTQYF
V: TRBV5-1; length: 14; D: .; J: TRBJ1-4; size: .; DNA: TGCGCCAGCAGCTTGGCTGGGGCCGGTGAAAAACTGTTTTTT; CDR3: CASSLAGAGEKLFF
V: TRBV27; length: 17; D: .; J: TRBJ1-6; size: .; DNA: TGTGCCAGCAGTCCGACGCACTCTACAGGATATAATTCACCCCTCCACTTT; CDR3: CASSPTHSTGYNSPLHF
V: TRBV6-5; length: 16; D: .; J: TRBJ1-1; size: .; DNA: TGTGCCAGCAGTTACTCGATGGGGGCCTTGAACACTGAAGCTTTCTTT; CDR3: CASSYSMGALNTEAFF
V: TRBV4-3; length: 14; D: TRBD1; J: TRBJ1-1; size: .; DNA: TGCGCCAGCAGCCTTAAAACAGGGGGCACTGAAGCTTTCTTT; CDR3: CASSLKTGGTEAFF
V: TRBV7-9; length: 18; D: .; J: TRBJ2-3; size: .; DNA: TGTGCCAGCAGCGAACAAGACAGGCTACCTGATTTCACAGATACGCAGTATTTT; CDR3: CASSEQDRLPDFTDTQYF
V: TRBV6-6; length: 14; D: .; J: TRBJ2-7; size: .; DNA: TGTGCCAGCAACCCATCCACAGGGCCCTACGAGCAGTACTTC; CDR3: CASNPSTGPYEQYF
V: TRBV6-2/TRBV6-3; length: 19; D: .; J: TRBJ2-1; size: .; DNA: TGTGCCAGCAGTTACTCCTCTAGCTGGGCGTCGAAGTCCTACAATGAGCAGTTCTTC; CDR3: CASSYSSSWASKSYNEQFF
V: TRBV2; length: 14; D: .; J: TRBJ1-6; size: .; DNA: TGTGCCAGCAGTGTGTCTAAGAGGAATTCACCCCTCCACTTT; CDR3: CASSVSKRNSPLHF
V: TRBV27; length: 14; D: TRBD2; J: TRBJ2-1; size: .; DNA: TGTGCCAGCAATCAACTAGCGGGGGACGCCCCACAGTTCTTC; CDR3: CASNQLAGDAPQFF
V: TRBV4-3; length: 17; D: .; J: TRBJ2-7; size: .; DNA: TGCGCCAGCAGCCAAGATCTTAGAGATAGCCTCTCCTACGAGCAGTACTTC; CDR3: CASSQDLRDSLSYEQYF
V: TRBV19; length: 16; D: TRBD1; J: TRBJ2-7; size: .; DNA: TGTGCCAGTACCCCTGGGAACAGGGGGCCGCGAGACGAGCAGTACTTC; CDR3: CASTPGNRGPRDEQYF
V: TRBV6-5; length: 14; D: .; J: TRBJ1-5; size: few; DNA: TGTGCCAGCAGCCTCAACTATGAGGGACAGCCCCAGCATTTT; CDR3: CASSLNYEGQPQHF